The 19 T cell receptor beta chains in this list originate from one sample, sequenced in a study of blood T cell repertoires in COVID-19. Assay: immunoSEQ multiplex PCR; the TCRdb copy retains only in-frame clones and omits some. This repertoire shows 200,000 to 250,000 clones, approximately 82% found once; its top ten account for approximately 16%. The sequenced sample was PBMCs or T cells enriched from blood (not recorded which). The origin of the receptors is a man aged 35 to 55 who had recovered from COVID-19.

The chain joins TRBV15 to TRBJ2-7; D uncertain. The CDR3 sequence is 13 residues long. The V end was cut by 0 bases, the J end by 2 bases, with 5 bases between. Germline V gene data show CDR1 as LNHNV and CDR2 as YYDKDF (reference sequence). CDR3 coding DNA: TGTGCCACCAGCAGAGAGACAACCTACGAGCAGTACTTC. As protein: CATSRETTYEQYF.

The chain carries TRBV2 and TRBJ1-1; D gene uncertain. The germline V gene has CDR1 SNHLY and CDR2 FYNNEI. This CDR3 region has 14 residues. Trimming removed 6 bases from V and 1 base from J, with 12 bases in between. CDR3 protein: CASRREARNTEAFF. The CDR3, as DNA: TGTGCCAGCAGGCGAGAGGCGAGGAACACTGAAGCTTTCTTT.

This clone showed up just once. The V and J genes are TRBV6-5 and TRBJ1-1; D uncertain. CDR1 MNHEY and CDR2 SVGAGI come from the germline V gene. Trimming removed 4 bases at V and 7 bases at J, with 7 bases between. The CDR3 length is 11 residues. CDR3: CASSWAVEAFF. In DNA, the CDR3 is TGTGCCAGCAGTTGGGCCGTTGAAGCTTTCTTT.

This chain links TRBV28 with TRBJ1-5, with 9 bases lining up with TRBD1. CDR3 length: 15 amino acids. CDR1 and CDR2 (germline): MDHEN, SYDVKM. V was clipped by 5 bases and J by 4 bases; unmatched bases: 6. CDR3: CASSVQGAGNQPQHF. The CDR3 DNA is TGTGCCAGCAGTGTACAGGGGGCTGGGAATCAGCCCCAGCATTTT.

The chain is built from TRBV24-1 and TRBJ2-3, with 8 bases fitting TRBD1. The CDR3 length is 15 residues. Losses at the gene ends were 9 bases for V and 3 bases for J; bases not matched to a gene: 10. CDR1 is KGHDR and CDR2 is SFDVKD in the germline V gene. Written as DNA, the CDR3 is TGTGCCACCCGAACAGGGGGAAAGGGGACAGATACGCAGTATTTT. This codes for CATRTGGKGTDTQYF.

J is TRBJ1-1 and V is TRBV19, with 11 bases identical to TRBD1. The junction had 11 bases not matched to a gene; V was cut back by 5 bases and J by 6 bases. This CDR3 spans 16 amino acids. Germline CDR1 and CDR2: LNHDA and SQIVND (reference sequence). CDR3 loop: CASSSRTGGMVAEAFF. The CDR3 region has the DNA TGTGCCAGTAGTTCTAGGACAGGGGGCATGGTAGCTGAAGCTTTCTTT.

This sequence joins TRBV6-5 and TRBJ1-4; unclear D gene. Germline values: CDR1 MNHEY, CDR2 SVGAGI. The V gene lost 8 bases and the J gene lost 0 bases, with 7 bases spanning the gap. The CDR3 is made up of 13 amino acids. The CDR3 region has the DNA TGTGCCAGCCTATCCGCAACTAATGAAAAACTGTTTTTT. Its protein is CASLSATNEKLFF.

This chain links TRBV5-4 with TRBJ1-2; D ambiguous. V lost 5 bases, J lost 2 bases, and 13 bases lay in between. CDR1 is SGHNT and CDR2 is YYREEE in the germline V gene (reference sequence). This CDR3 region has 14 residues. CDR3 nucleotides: TGTGCCAGCAGGGCCCCCAACACGAACTATGGCTACACCTTC. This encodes CASRAPNTNYGYTF. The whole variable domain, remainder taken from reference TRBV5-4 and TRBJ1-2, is ETGVTQSPTHLIKTRGQQVTLRCSSQSGHNTVSWYQQALGQGPQFIFQYYREEENGRGNFPPRFSGLQFPNYSSELNVNALELDDSALYLCASRAPNTNYGYTFGSGTRLTVV.

CDR3 coding DNA: TGTGCCAGCAGCCCATTCGGGAGCTCCTACGAGCAGTACTTC. Translating gives CASSPFGSSYEQYF. This sequence joins TRBV25-1 and TRBJ2-7, with a weak D call TRBD2 (6 bases). The CDR3 has 14 residues. CDR1 and CDR2 from the germline V gene are MGHDK and SYGVNS. With 6 bases removed from V and 0 bases from J, the gap between germline ends came to 12 bases.

The CDR3 spells CASSLGGSTDTQYF. In DNA, the CDR3 is TGCGCCAGCAGCTTGGGCGGTAGCACAGATACGCAGTATTTT. This rearrangement joins TRBV5-1 to TRBJ2-3, with unresolved D. Trimming cost V 0 bases and J 0 bases, with 5 bases left between them. This CDR3 has 14 residues. Germline values: CDR1 SGHRS, CDR2 YFSETQ.

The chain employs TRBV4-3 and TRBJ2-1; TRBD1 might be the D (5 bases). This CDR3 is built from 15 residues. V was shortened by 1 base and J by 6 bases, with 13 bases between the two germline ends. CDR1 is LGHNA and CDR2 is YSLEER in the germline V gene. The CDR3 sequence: CASSQVRQPRNEQFF. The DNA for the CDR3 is TGCGCCAGCAGCCAAGTACGACAGCCCCGCAATGAGCAGTTCTTC.

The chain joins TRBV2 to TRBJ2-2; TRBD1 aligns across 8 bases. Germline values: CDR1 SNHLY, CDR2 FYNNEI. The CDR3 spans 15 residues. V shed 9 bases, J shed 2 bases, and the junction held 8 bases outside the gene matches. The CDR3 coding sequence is TGTGCCAGTGAGCGACAGGGGACAAACACCGGGGAGCTGTTTTTT. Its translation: CASERQGTNTGELFF.

The CDR3 loop is CASSEQGVVEQYF. The CDR3 nucleotides are TGTGCCAGCAGTGAACAGGGTGTGGTCGAGCAGTACTTC. This sequence joins TRBV2 and TRBJ2-7, with D possibly TRBD1 on 5 matching bases. From germline, CDR1 is SNHLY and CDR2 FYNNEI. The ends were cut back, 2 bases at V and 6 bases at J, with 11 bases in the middle. The CDR3 covers 13 residues.

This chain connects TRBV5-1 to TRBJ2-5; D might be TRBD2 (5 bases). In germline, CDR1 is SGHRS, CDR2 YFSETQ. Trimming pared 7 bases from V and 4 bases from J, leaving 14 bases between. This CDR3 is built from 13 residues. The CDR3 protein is CASGQSGRETQYF. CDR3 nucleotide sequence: TGCGCCAGCGGTCAAAGCGGTAGAGAGACCCAGTACTTC.

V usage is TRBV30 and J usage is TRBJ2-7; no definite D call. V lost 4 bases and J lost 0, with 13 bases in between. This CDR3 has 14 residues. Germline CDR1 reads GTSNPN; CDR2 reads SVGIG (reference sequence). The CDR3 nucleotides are TGTGCCTGGACGGCGGCGTCAAGCTCCTACGAGCAGTACTTC. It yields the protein CAWTAASSSYEQYF. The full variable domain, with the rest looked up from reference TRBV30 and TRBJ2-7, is SQTIHQWPATLVQPVGSPLSLECTVEGTSNPNLYWYRQAAGRGLQLLFYSVGIGQISSEVPQNLSASRPQDRQFILSSKKLLLSDSGFYLCAWTAASSSYEQYFGPGTRLTVT.

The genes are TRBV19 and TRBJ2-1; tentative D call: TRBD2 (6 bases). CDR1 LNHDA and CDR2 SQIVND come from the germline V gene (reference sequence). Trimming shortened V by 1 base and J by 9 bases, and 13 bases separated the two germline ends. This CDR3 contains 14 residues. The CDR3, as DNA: TGTGCCAGTAGTATAGGAGGCGGGGTGGGTGAGCAGTTCTTC. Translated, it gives CASSIGGGVGEQFF.

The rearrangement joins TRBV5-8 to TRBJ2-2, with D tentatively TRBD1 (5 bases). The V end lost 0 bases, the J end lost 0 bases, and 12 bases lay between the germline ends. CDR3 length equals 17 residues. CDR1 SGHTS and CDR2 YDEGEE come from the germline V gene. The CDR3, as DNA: TGTGCCAGCAGCTTGGGATATTGGGGCTCGAACACCGGGGAGCTGTTTTTT. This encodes CASSLGYWGSNTGELFF.

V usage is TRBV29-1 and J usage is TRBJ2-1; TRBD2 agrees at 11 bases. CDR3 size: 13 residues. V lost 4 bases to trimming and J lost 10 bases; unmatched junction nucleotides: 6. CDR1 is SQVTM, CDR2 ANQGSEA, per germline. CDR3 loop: CSVVLAGGREQFF. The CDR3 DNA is TGCAGCGTTGTCCTAGCGGGAGGAAGGGAGCAGTTCTTC.

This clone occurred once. In DNA form, the CDR3 reads TGTGCCAGCAGCCCTCCTACAGGGGGCGAGGTGTATGGCTACACCTTC. Its protein is CASSPPTGGEVYGYTF. The chain employs TRBV11-2 and TRBJ1-2; TRBD1 matches at 9 bases. The CDR3 has 16 residues. The germline V gene encodes CDR1 SGHAT and CDR2 FQNNGV. V was pared by 5 bases and J by 5 bases, with 12 bases of the junction left unmatched.